A single sample gave rise to the 9 T cell receptor beta chains below, sequenced in a study of CD8+ T cells in alopecia areata. The study sorted pooled cutaneous lymph node cells by CD4, CD8alpha, NKG2D, NKG2ACE and other markers. Extracted RNA was reverse transcribed into cDNA, the sequencing template. Sequencing was performed with immunoSEQ multiplex PCR; in TCRdb, only in-frame clones are kept and a portion is missing. In total the sample includes 250,000 or so clones, none of them seen once. The sequenced material came from CD4+ T cells sorted from a lymph node. These TCRs come from a C3H/HeJ mouse with alopecia areata. MHC haplotype of the mouse line: H2-k.

This clone was observed a few times. Mouse names are used for the genes. With the read ending 4 residues before the CDR3 end, the germline J gene is used to fill in that end. The J gene is TRBJ2-1, the V gene TRBV1; perhaps TRBD1 as D (6 bases). The CDR3 totals 15 residues. The V and J ends lost 4 bases and 4 bases respectively, with 14 bases between them. CDR1 and CDR2 from the germline V gene are NSQYPW and LRSPGD (reference sequence). CDR3 protein: CTCSGGQTGYAEQFF. The CDR3 bases that were read are TGCACCTGCAGTGGGGGACAAACCGGATATGCT.

As to this clone: Germline and genes here are mouse. The read terminates 4 residues before the CDR3 end, so the remaining end is supplied by the germline J gene. V usage is TRBV5 and J usage is TRBJ2-5; the D gene is possibly TRBD1 (5 bases). The CDR3 totals 14 residues. Germline V gene data show CDR1 as LGHNA and CDR2 as YNLKQL (reference sequence). CDR3 protein: CASSQEDSKDTQYF. The DNA read from the CDR3 is TGTGCCAGCAGCCAAGAAGACAGCAAAGAC.

To note about this clone: Genes and germline are mouse. Coverage ceases 4 residues before the CDR3 finishes, and the germline J gene fills in the end. The chain uses TRBV1 and TRBJ1-2; 10 bases line up with TRBD1. With V trimmed by 1 base and J by 4 bases, 3 bases remained unmatched. Germline V CDR1 and CDR2: NSQYPW, LRSPGD (reference sequence). This CDR3 has 15 amino acids. The CDR3 loop reads CTCSAAGTGVSDYTF. The DNA read from the CDR3 is TGCACCTGCAGTGCAGCCGGGACAGGGGTCTCC.

This clone was counted between two and nine times. The genes and germline here are from mouse. Read coverage stops 4 residues before the CDR3 terminus; the germline J gene supplies the remainder. The chain combines TRBV31 with TRBJ2-3; 10 bases agree with TRBD2. CDR1 GKSSPN and CDR2 SITVG come from the germline V gene. This CDR3 spans 16 amino acids. With 4 bases clipped from V and 1 base from J, the junction kept 8 bases outside the gene matches. CDR3 protein: CAWKSWGGAGAETLYF. The sequenced CDR3 bases are TGTGCCTGGAAGTCCTGGGGGGGCGCGGGTGCAGAA. Together with reference TRBV31 and TRBJ2-3, the CDR3 gives the full variable domain: AQTIHQWPVAEIKAVGSPLSLGCTIKGKSSPNLYWYWQATGGTLQQLFYSITVGQVESVVQLNLSASRPKDDQFILSTEKLLLSHSGFYLCAWKSWGGAGAETLYFGSGTRLTVL.

Details on this clone: Gene names are mouse gene names. The read ends 3 residues early relative to the CDR3; the germline J gene fills the gap. This chain joins TRBV5 and TRBJ1-6, with 9 bases matching TRBD1. TRBJ1-6 is known as an ORF, though its function is uncertain. V lost 6 bases, J lost 7 bases, and 4 bases stayed unmatched. Germline CDR1 and CDR2: LGHNA and YNLKQL (reference sequence). This CDR3 has 14 residues. CDR3 bases read: TGTGCCAGCAGTCGGGACAGGGAGAATTCGCCC. Translation: CASSRDRENSP. Given in full, the CDR3 is CASSRDRENSPLYF.

This clone occurred a few times. Any gene name here is a mouse gene name. Read data end 4 residues before the CDR3 end; the end is taken from the germline J gene. V usage is TRBV17 and J usage is TRBJ2-4; the D gene is possibly TRBD1 (5 bases). Germline values: CDR1 MNHDT, CDR2 YYDKIL. V was pared by 5 bases and J by 0 bases, with 9 bases between. The CDR3 is made up of 14 amino acids. The DNA read from the CDR3 is TGTGCTAGCAGTCACAGGCGTAGTCAAAAC. Translated, it gives CASSHRRSQN. The whole CDR3 is CASSHRRSQNTLYF.

This clone has a handful of counts. Mouse gene names apply. The CDR3 extends 4 residues past the end of the read, so its final part is completed from the germline J gene. The rearrangement links TRBV12-1 to TRBJ1-2, with D tentatively TRBD1 (6 bases). Germline CDR1 reads SGHSN; CDR2 reads HYEKVE. Trimming pared 4 bases from V and 2 bases from J, leaving 10 bases between. The CDR3 length is 13 residues. CDR3 DNA, as far as it was read: TGTGCCAGCTCCCACAGGGAGAACTCC. Its protein product is CASSHRENS. The entire CDR3 protein reads CASSHRENSDYTF.

This clone was picked up a small number of times. The germline and genes are mouse ones. The read halts 4 residues ahead of the CDR3 end, with the missing end drawn from the germline J gene. The chain carries TRBV4 and TRBJ1-2, with no clear D. There are 13 residues in the CDR3. V lost 5 bases and J 0 bases, leaving 7 bases between the germline ends. Germline CDR1 is LGHDT and CDR2 is YNNKQL (reference sequence). The covered CDR3 bases are TGTGCCAGCAGCACACACGCAAACTCC. This translates into CASSTHANS. The CDR3 as a whole reads CASSTHANSDYTF. Variable domain in full (rest from reference TRBV4 and TRBJ1-2): ETAVFQTPNYHVTQVGNEVSFNCKQTLGHDTMYWYKQDSKKLLKIMFSYNNKQLIVNETVPRRFSPQSSDKAHLNLRIKSVEPEDSAVYLCASSTHANSDYTFGSGTRLLVI.

Remarks on this clone: All gene names here are mouse names. Other DNA sequences in this sample translate to the same CDR3. Partial CDR3 DNA: TGTGCCAGCAGCCTGGGAGCGGAC. Translating gives CASSLGAD. In full, the CDR3 reads CASSLGADTQYF. V usage is TRBV13-1 and J usage is TRBJ2-5, with D possibly matching TRBD2 (5 bases). The read halts 4 residues ahead of the CDR3 end, with the missing end drawn from the germline J gene. From germline, CDR1 is NSHNY and CDR2 SYGAGN. The CDR3 extends over 12 amino acids.